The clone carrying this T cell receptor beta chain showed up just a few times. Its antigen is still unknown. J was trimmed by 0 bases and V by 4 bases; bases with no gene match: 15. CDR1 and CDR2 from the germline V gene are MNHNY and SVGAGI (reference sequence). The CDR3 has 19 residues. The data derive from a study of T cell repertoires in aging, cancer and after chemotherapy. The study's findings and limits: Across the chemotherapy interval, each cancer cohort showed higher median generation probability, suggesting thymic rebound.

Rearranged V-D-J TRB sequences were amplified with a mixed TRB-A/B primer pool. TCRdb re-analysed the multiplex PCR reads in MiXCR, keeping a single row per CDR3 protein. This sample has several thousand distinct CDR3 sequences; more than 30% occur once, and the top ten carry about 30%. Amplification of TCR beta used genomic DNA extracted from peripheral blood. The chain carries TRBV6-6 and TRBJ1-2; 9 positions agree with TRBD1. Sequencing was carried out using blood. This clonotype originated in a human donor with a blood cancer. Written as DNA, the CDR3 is TGTGCCAGCAGTTCCCCCAGATCACAGGGGGCTGGCACTAACTATGGCTACACCTTC. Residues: CASSSPRSQGAGTNYGYTF.